A single sample is the source of the 26 T cell receptor beta chains below, sequenced in a study of blood T cells in healthy people across ages. Together with a sample-barcoded 5' primer, a J-beta primer mix was included in a second PCR lasting about 6 to 11 cycles. TCRdb analysed the 5' RACE reads with MiXCR anew, one entry per CDR3 protein. The table lists 1 million to 1.2 million distinct CDR3 sequences, 30% to 40% of them singletons. Sequencing was done on a sample of blood. The receptors here all came from a man between 18 and 35 years old in good health.

This clonotype was seen a handful of times. CDR3 nucleotides: TGCGCCAGCAGCCAGGGGACTTCGGATGAGCAGTTCTTC. This translates into CASSQGTSDEQFF. The rearrangement joins TRBV4-1 to TRBJ2-1; D perhaps matches TRBD2 (6 bases). This CDR3 is 13 amino acids long. Germline CDR1 is MGHRA and CDR2 is YSYEKL. Deletions cut 3 bases from V and 8 bases from J, with 11 bases between.

This clonotype appeared a few times. V usage is TRBV7-3 and J usage is TRBJ1-1; D might be TRBD1 (6 bases). Trimming pared 1 base from V and 5 bases from J, leaving 8 bases between. The CDR3 contains 13 residues. The germline gives CDR1 SGHTA, CDR2 FQGTGA. The DNA of the CDR3 is TGTGCCAGCAGCTTAAACAGGGAGACTGAAGCTTTCTTT. Amino acid sequence: CASSLNRETEAFF.

V and J are TRBV21-1 and TRBJ1-5; the table's D call, TRBD1, was not checked against the DNA. TRBV21-1 is a documented pseudogene. The CDR3 has 16 residues. The CDR3 region has the DNA TGTGCCAGCAGCGTCTCCCCGGACAGGAATTATCAGCCCCAGCATTTT. Amino acid sequence: CASSVSPDRNYQPQHF.

The V gene is TRBV12-3 or TRBV12-4, the J gene TRBJ2-3; 7 bases align to TRBD2. With V trimmed by 6 bases and J by 6 bases, 12 bases remained unmatched. This CDR3 comprises 15 residues. The CDR3 sequence is CASSPDDWTSDTQYF. CDR3 sequence (DNA): TGTGCCAGCAGCCCCGATGATTGGACTAGTGATACGCAGTATTTT.

This rearrangement joins TRBV20-1 to TRBJ2-7; perhaps TRBD1 as D (6 bases). CDR3 length: 14 amino acids. From germline, CDR1 is DFQATT and CDR2 SNEGSKA (reference sequence). Trimming cost V 5 bases and J 5 bases, with 19 bases left between them. The CDR3 loop reads CSALLSHREHEQYF. CDR3 nucleotide sequence: TGCAGTGCTCTTCTATCCCACAGGGAGCACGAGCAGTACTTC.

With regard to this clonotype: One end of the junction is discordant with germline, which a read error may explain. This chain connects TRBV5-1 to TRBJ1-1, with 9 bases fitting TRBD1. The CDR3 length is 19 residues. The germline CDR1 and CDR2 sequences are SGHRS and YFSETQ. The CDR3 spells CASSLAGKSDRGMNAEAFF. In nucleotides, the CDR3 is TGCGCCAGCAGCTTGGCTGGGAAATCGGACAGGGGAATGAACGCTGAAGCTTTCTTT.

This clonotype was counted a single time. The gene calls are TRBV4-1 and TRBJ2-7; 11 nucleotides match TRBD2. CDR3 size: 15 residues. V shed 4 bases, J shed 5 bases, and the junction held 7 bases outside the gene matches. Germline V gene sequence: CDR1 MGHRA, CDR2 YSYEKL. The CDR3 region has the DNA TGCGCCAGCAGCCGAATACTAGCGGGAGAACACGAGCAGTACTTC. Translation: CASSRILAGEHEQYF.

The CDR3 spells CASSPSLGSNEQYF. CDR3 DNA sequence: TGTGCCAGCAGTCCCTCATTGGGTTCCAACGAGCAGTACTTC. The chain links TRBV6-2 or TRBV6-3 to TRBJ2-7; no clear D. Germline CDR1 and CDR2: MNHEY and SVGEGT. The V end lost 5 bases, the J end lost 5 bases, and 16 bases lay between the germline ends. There are 14 residues in the CDR3.

The chain joins TRBV28 to TRBJ2-3; D gene ambiguous. Trimming pared 5 bases from V and 5 bases from J, leaving 8 bases between. The CDR3 loop spans 12 amino acids. CDR1 is MDHEN and CDR2 is SYDVKM in the germline V gene. The CDR3 is CASSRPIDTQYF. CDR3 DNA sequence: TGTGCCAGCAGTCGACCGATAGATACGCAGTATTTT.

This chain links TRBV6-5 with TRBJ2-3; D is unresolved. CDR3 size: 16 residues. Germline loops: CDR1 MNHEY, CDR2 SVGAGI. Between the trimmed V and J ends, which lost 6 bases and 1 base, there was a span of 17 bases. The CDR3 loop is CASSSRHRGGTDTQYF. CDR3 bases: TGTGCCAGCAGCTCGCGTCATAGAGGTGGCACAGATACGCAGTATTTT.

The V and J genes are TRBV7-2 and TRBJ1-5, with 8 nucleotides matching TRBD1. Germline loops: CDR1 SGHTA, CDR2 FQGNSA. The J segment lost 6 bases and the V segment lost 1 base, leaving 5 bases of the junction unmatched. CDR3 length equals 15 residues. The CDR3 here is CASSLDGQGPQPQHF. CDR3 nucleotide sequence: TGTGCCAGCAGCTTAGACGGACAGGGCCCTCAGCCCCAGCATTTT.

V gene TRBV4-3 combines with J gene TRBJ2-3, with TRBD2 identical over 11 bases. The CDR3 consists of 17 residues. Per germline, CDR1 LGHNA and CDR2 YSLEER. The V segment lost 4 bases and the J segment 5 bases; nucleotides outside the gene matches: 11. CDR3 DNA sequence: TGCGCCAGCAGCCCGTCCGTAGCGGGGGGGCACGGAGATACGCAGTATTTT. Translation: CASSPSVAGGHGDTQYF.

On this clonotype: Relative to the germline gene, one junction end is altered; a read error may explain this. The chain recombines TRBV2 with TRBJ1-2; 11 positions match TRBD1. In germline, CDR1 is SNHLY, CDR2 FYNNEI. CDR3 length equals 18 residues. CDR3 region: CASSEALRRTGGNYDYTF. CDR3 bases: TGTGCCAGCAGTGAAGCGCTTCGGAGGACAGGGGGCAACTATGACTACACCTTC.

This clonotype was seen only a few times. The chain links TRBV5-1 to TRBJ1-1, with a tentative D call TRBD1 (5 bases). Germline V gives CDR1 SGHRS, CDR2 YFSETQ. The CDR3 extends over 14 amino acids. Trimming removed 6 bases from V and 0 bases from J, with 12 bases in between. The CDR3 here is CASNEGQVNTEAFF. The CDR3 bases are TGCGCCAGCAACGAAGGACAAGTGAACACTGAAGCTTTCTTT. Complete variable domain (other parts from reference TRBV5-1 and TRBJ1-1): KAGVTQTPRYLIKTRGQQVTLSCSPISGHRSVSWYQQTPGQGLQFLFEYFSETQRNKGNFPGRFSGRQFSNSRSEMNVSTLELGDSALYLCASNEGQVNTEAFFGQGTRLTVV.

This clonotype has at least ten counts. V gene TRBV20-1 combines with J gene TRBJ2-3; 9 bases are a match to TRBD1. The CDR3 runs to 15 residues. CDR1 and CDR2 (germline): DFQATT, SNEGSKA (reference sequence). The CDR3 bases are TGCAGCTGCATGACCCGCGGACAGGGGACAGATACGCAGTATTTT. Protein sequence: CSCMTRGQGTDTQYF.

The chain carries TRBV5-1 and TRBJ1-2, with D unresolved. CDR1 is SGHRS and CDR2 is YFSETQ in the germline V gene. This CDR3 has 13 residues. Trimming pared 4 bases from V and 8 bases from J, leaving 15 bases between. The CDR3 loop reads CASSPDWGVGYTF. Written as DNA, the CDR3 is TGCGCCAGCAGCCCGGACTGGGGTGTAGGCTACACCTTC.

In DNA form, the CDR3 reads TGTGCCAGCAGTGAATCGTTTATTGGTGGCTACACCTTC. This gives the protein CASSESFIGGYTF. V is TRBV2 and J is TRBJ1-2, with D hard to call. The V and J ends lost 2 bases and 7 bases respectively, with 11 bases between them. Germline values: CDR1 SNHLY, CDR2 FYNNEI. CDR3 length: 13 amino acids.

The chain carries TRBV2 and TRBJ1-5, with TRBD1 matching over 8 bases. With 3 bases clipped from V and 6 bases from J, the junction kept 13 bases outside the gene matches. CDR1 SNHLY and CDR2 FYNNEI come from the germline V gene. There are 17 residues in the CDR3. CDR3 nucleotide sequence: TGTGCCAGCAGTGAGAGGACAGGGAGGGTGTTTTTTCAGCCCCAGCATTTT. Its translation is CASSERTGRVFFQPQHF.

The V call is TRBV7-8, the J call TRBJ1-2; possibly TRBD1 for D (5 bases). Germline CDR1 is SGHVS and CDR2 is FQNEAQ. Trimming stripped 8 bases from V and 3 bases from J, with 16 bases between. This CDR3 comprises 14 residues. CDR3 sequence reads: CASLAGPSDYGYTF. CDR3 DNA sequence: TGTGCCAGCCTGGCAGGGCCCTCCGACTATGGCTACACCTTC.

The chain employs TRBV6-5 and TRBJ2-3; no firm D call. V shed 0 bases and J shed 9 bases, with 10 bases lying between them. CDR3 size: 13 residues. CDR1 MNHEY and CDR2 SVGAGI come from the germline V gene. CDR3: CASSYSGIGTQYF. CDR3 nucleotides: TGTGCCAGCAGTTACTCCGGTATAGGGACGCAGTATTTT.

This clonotype was picked up a small number of times. The chain is built from TRBV9 and TRBJ2-1, with D possibly matching TRBD1 (6 bases). V shed 0 bases and J shed 9 bases, with 13 bases lying between them. The length of the CDR3 is 14 residues. Looked up from germline, CDR1 is SGDLS and CDR2 is YYNGEE. This CDR3 is CASSVALGAGEQFF. CDR3 sequence (DNA): TGTGCCAGCAGCGTAGCTTTGGGGGCGGGTGAGCAGTTCTTC. The whole variable domain, filled in from reference TRBV9 and TRBJ2-1, reads DSGVTQTPKHLITATGQRVTLRCSPRSGDLSVYWYQQSLDQGLQFLIQYYNGEERAKGNILERFSAQQFPDLHSELNLSSLELGDSALYFCASSVALGAGEQFFGPGTRLTVL.

The CDR3 DNA follows: TGTGCCAGCAGACTACCAGGGGCTGAAGCTTTCTTT. Encoded protein: CASRLPGAEAFF. This chain joins TRBV12-3 or TRBV12-4 and TRBJ1-1; TRBD1 might be the D (6 bases). CDR3 length equals 12 residues. V lost 6 bases to trimming and J lost 6 bases, with 11 bases between them.

This chain joins TRBV5-6 and TRBJ2-4; 16 bases match TRBD2. J was trimmed by 8 bases and V by 4 bases; bases with no gene match: 9. Per the germline V gene, CDR1 is SGHDT and CDR2 is YYEEEE. The CDR3 totals 17 residues. Here the CDR3 reads CASSPGTSGGAVDIQYF. The CDR3 bases are TGTGCCAGCAGCCCCGGGACTAGCGGGGGGGCTGTCGACATTCAGTACTTC.

A few counts support this clonotype. The chain is built from TRBV7-9 and TRBJ1-2, with a tentative D call TRBD1 (5 bases). There are 13 residues in the CDR3. V lost 1 base and J 10 bases, leaving 13 bases between the germline ends. Germline V gene sequence: CDR1 SEHNR, CDR2 FQNEAQ (reference sequence). The CDR3 bases are TGTGCCAGCAGCTTAGACATCACGGGGGACTACACCTTC. Its translation is CASSLDITGDYTF. The full variable domain, completed using reference TRBV7-9 and TRBJ1-2, is DTGVSQNPRHKITKRGQNVTFRCDPISEHNRLYWYRQTLGQGPEFLTYFQNEAQLEKSRLLSDRFSAERPKGSFSTLEIQRTEQGDSAMYLCASSLDITGDYTFGSGTRLTVV.

V usage is TRBV9 and J usage is TRBJ2-2; 7 bases are a match to TRBD1. Germline V gene lookup returns CDR1 SGDLS and CDR2 YYNGEE. The CDR3 spans 14 residues. The V gene end was trimmed by 3 bases and the J gene end by 3 bases; junction bases not matched to a gene: 2. The CDR3 DNA reads as TGTGCCAGCAGCGCGGGACAGCACACCGGGGAGCTGTTTTTT. Amino acid sequence: CASSAGQHTGELFF.

The chain carries TRBV4-2 and TRBJ1-5; no reliable D call. V was shortened by 0 bases and J by 0 bases, with 12 bases between the two germline ends. Germline CDR1 and CDR2: LGHNA and YNFKEQ. The CDR3 extends over 17 amino acids. CDR3 loop: CASSQDGRPYSNQPQHF. CDR3 nucleotide sequence: TGTGCCAGCAGCCAAGATGGGAGGCCTTATAGCAATCAGCCCCAGCATTTT.